These T cell receptor beta chains were read from a single sample in a study of blood T cells in healthy people across ages. TCRdb recomputed calls from the 5' RACE reads with MiXCR, one row per CDR3 protein. The sample records about 680,000 distinct CDR3 sequences, roughly 50% being singletons. Sequencing used blood. Receptors originate from a woman aged 60-75 years in good health. Both conserved end residues are part of each CDR3. D genes are given only for firm matches. Rows give clone size only sometimes, using once, few, many, or a class for an expanded clone.

clone size	J gene	D gene	V gene	CDR3 length	CDR3 DNA	CDR3 protein
-	TRBJ2-5	TRBD1	TRBV28	16	TGTGCCAGCAGTCCCCTTACAGCAGGGGGACGCGAGACCCAGTACTTC	CASSPLTAGGRETQYF
-	TRBJ2-5	-	TRBV28	13	TGTGCCAGCAAGGGTAGACGGGCCAAGACCCAGTACTTC	CASKGRRAKTQYF
-	TRBJ2-7	TRBD2	TRBV5-5	18	TGTGCCAGCGAGTCCCTCGGGGCTAGCGGAGGGACGAAGGGGGAGCAGTACTTC	CASESLGASGGTKGEQYF
few	TRBJ2-1	-	TRBV20-1	15	TGCAGTGCTAGAGTCTACACCGGGAGCTACAATGAGCAGTTCTTC	CSARVYTGSYNEQFF
few	TRBJ1-1	-	TRBV14	13	TGTGCCAGCAGTCAGACAGGCGTCACTGAAGCTTTCTTT	CASSQTGVTEAFF
-	TRBJ2-1	TRBD2	TRBV7-9	15	TGTGCCAGCAGCCGCGGGAGGAGCCGATACAATGAGCAGTTCTTC	CASSRGRSRYNEQFF
-	TRBJ2-5	-	TRBV28	14	TGTGCCAGCAGTTCACCGGGGGTAGGGGAGACCCAGTACTTC	CASSSPGVGETQYF
-	TRBJ1-4	-	TRBV20-1	13	TGCAGTGCTAGGAGGAGGGTAGAGGAAAAACTGTTTTTT	CSARRRVEEKLFF
-	TRBJ1-2	-	TRBV2	15	TGTGCCAGCAGGGCCCCGGGACTCTCGAACTATGGCTACACCTTC	CASRAPGLSNYGYTF
-	TRBJ2-3	-	TRBV18	13	TGTGCCAGCTCACCTAACGGGAAAGATACGCAGTATTTT	CASSPNGKDTQYF
-	TRBJ2-7	-	TRBV5-1	15	TGCGCCAGCACCTTAACAGGGCATAGTTCCTACGAGCAGTACTTC	CASTLTGHSSYEQYF
-	TRBJ1-1	-	TRBV12-3/TRBV12-4	13	TGTGCCAGCGGCATAGGGGGGACCACTGAAGCTTTCTTT	CASGIGGTTEAFF
-	TRBJ2-3	-	TRBV6-1	15	TGTACCAGCAGTGATCTCGAAGGCTCATCAGATACGCAGTATTTT	CTSSDLEGSSDTQYF
once	TRBJ1-2	-	TRBV30	14	TGTGCCTGGAGAACAGCAAGCTCTAACTATGGCTACACCTTC	CAWRTASSNYGYTF